This passage covers 19 T cell receptor beta chains from one sample sequenced in a study of T-cell reconstitution after alpha-beta-depleted transplantation in children. Unique molecular identifiers tagged the TCRbeta library. Each CDR3 protein is one row after TCRdb ran MiXCR on the PCR reads. This sample has approximately 980,000 distinct CDR3 sequences, with about 29% found just once. Here the sequenced sample was PBMCs, mostly from graft donor cells, taken 360 days after TCRalphabeta/CD19-depleted stem cell transplant. These receptors were taken from a boy younger than two who had a stem cell transplant for SCID, so the T cells may come from the graft donor.

This clonotype was seen a handful of times. V gene TRBV28 combines with J gene TRBJ1-4, with a weak D call TRBD1 (6 bases). The CDR3 runs to 14 residues. The germline V and J ends were trimmed by 4 bases and 7 bases, with 13 bases remaining between them. Per germline, CDR1 MDHEN and CDR2 SYDVKM. This CDR3 is CASSSPGAGEKLFF. Here the CDR3 DNA reads TGTGCCAGCAGTTCCCCGGGGGCGGGTGAAAAACTGTTTTTT.

The chain carries TRBV5-5 and TRBJ2-7, with 12 bases lining up with TRBD2. The V and J ends lost 1 base and 3 bases, in that order; junction bases with no gene match: 5. CDR1 and CDR2 (germline): SGHKS, YYEKEE (reference sequence). CDR3 length: 16 amino acids. CDR3: CASSLRTSGAVYEQYF. DNA for the CDR3: TGTGCCAGCAGCTTGAGGACTAGCGGGGCCGTCTACGAGCAGTACTTC.

This clonotype was counted many times. This sequence joins TRBV4-1 and TRBJ2-7, with D possibly called TRBD1 or TRBD2 (6 bases each). CDR1 is MGHRA and CDR2 is YSYEKL in the germline V gene. V was shortened by 2 bases and J by 2 bases, with 16 bases between the two germline ends. CDR3 length: 16 amino acids. CDR3 region: CASSQKGSGGPYEQYF. CDR3 in DNA: TGCGCCAGCAGCCAAAAGGGGTCTGGGGGGCCCTACGAGCAGTACTTC.

This clonotype came up a few times. The chain links TRBV5-1 to TRBJ1-1; TRBD1 might be the D (5 bases). The CDR3 runs to 12 residues. The germline V gene has CDR1 SGHRS and CDR2 YFSETQ. V lost 6 bases to trimming and J lost 13 bases, with 19 bases between them. The CDR3 DNA reads as TGCGCCAGCATCGGGGCAGATGAAAAAGGTTTCTTT. Translating it yields CASIGADEKGFF.

V usage is TRBV20-1 and J usage is TRBJ1-4; D ambiguous. The V gene's germline CDR1 is DFQATT and CDR2 SNEGSKA (reference sequence). This CDR3 has 11 residues. V gave up 3 bases and J gave up 5 bases, with 4 bases separating them. CDR3 loop: CSARVNEKLFF. CDR3 sequence (DNA): TGCAGTGCTAGGGTGAATGAAAAACTGTTTTTT.

This clonotype came up a few times. The V gene is TRBV13, the J gene TRBJ1-6, with 11 bases lining up with TRBD1. Per germline, CDR1 PRHDT and CDR2 FYEKMQ (reference sequence). Losses at the gene ends were 5 bases for V and 9 bases for J; bases not matched to a gene: 3. The CDR3 is 14 amino acids. The CDR3 region is CASSPGTGGSPLHF. The CDR3 DNA reads TGTGCCAGCAGCCCGGGGACAGGGGGTTCACCCCTCCACTTT.

This chain connects TRBV11-2 to TRBJ2-1; 7 bases are a match to TRBD2. V trimming: 4 bases; J trimming: 7 bases; junction bases outside the gene matches: 16. Looked up from germline, CDR1 is SGHAT and CDR2 is FQNNGV. This CDR3 region has 17 residues. CDR3 loop: CASSSHPGGVLWNEQFF. For the CDR3, the DNA is TGTGCCAGCAGCTCTCACCCGGGGGGTGTCCTCTGGAATGAGCAGTTCTTC. Variable domain in full (rest from reference TRBV11-2 and TRBJ2-1): EAGVAQSPRYKIIEKRQSVAFWCNPISGHATLYWYQQILGQGPKLLIQFQNNGVVDDSQLPKDRFSAERLKGVDSTLKIQPAKLEDSAVYLCASSSHPGGVLWNEQFFGPGTRLTVL.

This rearrangement joins TRBV6-2 or TRBV6-3 to TRBJ1-1; D may be TRBD1 (6 bases). Germline values: CDR1 MNHEY, CDR2 SVGEGT. This CDR3 has 17 residues. V lost 6 bases to trimming and J lost 0 bases, with 20 bases between them. The CDR3 sequence is CASSRGLGGLMNTEAFF. CDR3 nucleotides: TGTGCCAGCAGCCGAGGATTAGGGGGGCTTATGAACACTGAAGCTTTCTTT.

This clonotype has just a few counts. The chain combines TRBV20-1 with TRBJ1-1; D is possibly TRBD1 (5 bases). Trimming took off 0 bases at V and 8 bases at J, with 16 bases between the two ends. There are 14 residues in the CDR3. Germline V lookup: CDR1 DFQATT, CDR2 SNEGSKA (reference sequence). For the CDR3, the DNA is TGCAGTGCTAGAGAGATCGGTTCAGGGAAAGAAGCTTTCTTT. Residues: CSAREIGSGKEAFF.

The table lists this clonotype with a few counts. The chain couples TRBV5-1 to TRBJ2-2, with a tentative D call TRBD1 (5 bases). V was pared by 4 bases and J by 1 base, with 14 bases between. CDR1 SGHRS and CDR2 YFSETQ come from the germline V gene. This CDR3 region has 16 residues. The CDR3 spells CASSRAGSGNTGELFF. CDR3 in DNA: TGCGCCAGCAGCCGCGCAGGGTCGGGGAACACCGGGGAGCTGTTTTTT.

The sample holds a few counts of this clonotype. This chain connects TRBV2 to TRBJ1-2; D is ambiguous. Germline CDR1 reads SNHLY; CDR2 reads FYNNEI. V lost 10 bases and J lost 4, with 16 bases in between. There are 13 residues in the CDR3. The CDR3 reads CATHEAGGYGYTF. The CDR3 DNA is TGTGCCACCCATGAAGCGGGAGGCTATGGCTACACCTTC. Drawing the rest from reference TRBV2 and TRBJ1-2, the complete variable domain is EPEVTQTPSHQVTQMGQEVILRCVPISNHLYFYWYRQILGQKVEFLVSFYNNEISEKSEIFDDQFSVERPDGSNFTLKIRSTKLEDSAMYFCATHEAGGYGYTFGSGTRLTVV.

The chain carries TRBV19 and TRBJ1-5; possible D gene TRBD1, 5 bases. The CDR3 is made up of 16 amino acids. The ends were cut back, 3 bases at V and 1 base at J, with 13 bases in the middle. The germline gives CDR1 LNHDA, CDR2 SQIVND (reference sequence). CDR3 region: CASSIRAGISNQPQHF. DNA for the CDR3: TGTGCCAGTAGTATCAGAGCAGGGATCAGCAATCAGCCCCAGCATTTT.

This clonotype occurred a few times. The chain uses TRBV12-3 or TRBV12-4 and TRBJ2-1; TRBD1 aligns across 7 bases. The CDR3 consists of 15 residues. The junction had 13 bases not matched to a gene; V was cut back by 5 bases and J by 9 bases. CDR3: CASSTRDSHLFEQFF. The CDR3 nucleotides read TGTGCCAGCAGTACCCGGGACAGCCACCTCTTTGAGCAGTTCTTC.

The chain recombines TRBV19 with TRBJ1-4, with D unresolved. Trimming pared 6 bases from V and 6 bases from J, leaving 11 bases between. Looked up from germline, CDR1 is LNHDA and CDR2 is SQIVND (reference sequence). The CDR3 contains 13 residues. CDR3 region: CASSLDGYEKLFF. The CDR3 DNA reads as TGTGCCAGTAGCCTGGACGGATATGAAAAACTGTTTTTT.

This clonotype was counted at least ten times. This sequence joins TRBV28 and TRBJ2-7; D might be TRBD1 (7 bases). CDR1 MDHEN and CDR2 SYDVKM come from the germline V gene. Deletions cut 4 bases from V and 4 bases from J, with 17 bases between. This CDR3 is built from 15 residues. CDR3 loop: CASSWAGGSAYEQYF. For the CDR3, the DNA is TGTGCCAGCAGTTGGGCAGGGGGGTCAGCTTACGAGCAGTACTTC.

J is TRBJ2-1 and V is TRBV11-2, with D perhaps matching TRBD1 or TRBD2 (5 bases each). Trimming stripped 1 base from V and 2 bases from J, with 24 bases between. This CDR3 is 20 amino acids long. Germline V CDR1 and CDR2: SGHAT, FQNNGV. The CDR3 nucleotides are TGTGCCAGCAGCTTAGGAAGAGGTCGAAGAGGGGAGCAGACCTACAATGAGCAGTTCTTC. This encodes CASSLGRGRRGEQTYNEQFF.

V is TRBV7-2 and J is TRBJ1-5; 7 bases fit TRBD1. The CDR3 totals 14 residues. V shed 5 bases and J 3 bases; nucleotides not matched to a gene: 4. CDR1 SGHTA and CDR2 FQGNSA come from the germline V gene. The CDR3 sequence: CASSQTGVNQPQHF. The CDR3 region has the DNA TGTGCCAGCAGCCAAACAGGGGTCAATCAGCCCCAGCATTTT.

J is TRBJ1-5 and V is TRBV20-1; D gene unclear. Trimming shortened V by 5 bases and J by 6 bases, and 23 bases separated the two germline ends. This CDR3 region has 16 residues. Germline V gene lookup returns CDR1 DFQATT and CDR2 SNEGSKA (reference sequence). CDR3 sequence reads: CSAQAPLYTRSQPQHF. The CDR3 nucleotides are TGCAGTGCTCAGGCCCCCCTCTATACCCGGAGTCAGCCCCAGCATTTT.

The gene calls are TRBV11-2 and TRBJ2-1, with TRBD2 identical over 12 bases. The CDR3 runs to 16 residues. Germline V CDR1 and CDR2: SGHAT, FQNNGV. V dropped 1 base and J dropped 8; count of bases not matched to a gene: 6. This CDR3 is CASSLVKTSGGHEQFF. The CDR3 DNA follows: TGTGCCAGCAGCTTAGTTAAGACTAGCGGGGGCCATGAGCAGTTCTTC.